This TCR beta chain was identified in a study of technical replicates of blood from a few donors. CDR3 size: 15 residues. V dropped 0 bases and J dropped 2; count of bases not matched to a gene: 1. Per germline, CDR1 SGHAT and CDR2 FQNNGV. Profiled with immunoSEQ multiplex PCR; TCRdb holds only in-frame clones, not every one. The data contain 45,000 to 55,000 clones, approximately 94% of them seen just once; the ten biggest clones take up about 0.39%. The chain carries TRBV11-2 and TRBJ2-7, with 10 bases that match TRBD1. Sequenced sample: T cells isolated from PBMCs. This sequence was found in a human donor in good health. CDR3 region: CASSLEDRGPYEQYF. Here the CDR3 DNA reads TGTGCCAGCAGCTTAGAAGACAGGGGGCCCTACGAGCAGTACTTC.